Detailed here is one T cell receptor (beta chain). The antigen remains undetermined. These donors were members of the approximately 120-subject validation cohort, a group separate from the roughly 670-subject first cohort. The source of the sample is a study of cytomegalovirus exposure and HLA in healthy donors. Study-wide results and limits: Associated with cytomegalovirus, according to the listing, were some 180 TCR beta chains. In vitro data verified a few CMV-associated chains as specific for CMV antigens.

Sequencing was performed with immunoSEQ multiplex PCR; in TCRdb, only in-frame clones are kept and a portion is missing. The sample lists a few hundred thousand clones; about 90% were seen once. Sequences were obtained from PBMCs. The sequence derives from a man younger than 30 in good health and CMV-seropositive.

CDR3 loop: CAIMTGSYNEQFF. CDR3 nucleotide sequence: TGTGCCATCATGACAGGTTCCTACAATGAGCAGTTCTTC. The chain employs TRBV10-3 and TRBJ2-1, with a weak D call TRBD1 (6 bases). CDR1 and CDR2 from the germline V gene are ENHRY and SYGVKD. V was shortened by 7 bases and J by 1 base, with 8 bases between the two germline ends. The CDR3 length is 13 residues.